This TCR beta chain was recovered during a study of cytomegalovirus exposure and HLA in healthy donors. The PCR was carried out with 60 Vbeta primers and 13 Jbeta primers. The repertoire was sequenced with immunoSEQ multiplex PCR; TCRdb's copy has only in-frame clones and lacks some. The table shows about 54,000 clones, with approximately 82% occurring only once. Per germline, CDR1 MDHEN and CDR2 SYDVKM. V gave up 2 bases and J gave up 5 bases, with 9 bases separating them. The CDR3 is 13 residues long. Material: PBMCs. This rearrangement joins TRBV28 to TRBJ1-2; D unclear. This TCR was recovered from a woman between 18 and 30 years old in good health and CMV-seronegative. DNA for the CDR3: TGTGCCAGCAGTTTAGGACTGCAGTATGGCTACACCTTC. The encoded protein is CASSLGLQYGYTF.